The 8 T cell receptor beta chains below all came from one sample that was sequenced in a study of tumor and adjacent non-tumor tissue in lung cancer. Three rounds of nested PCR, following a modified ARM-PCR protocol, produced the TCRbeta library. TCRdb reanalysed the multiplex PCR reads using MiXCR and keeps one entry per CDR3 protein. The sample includes more than 55,000 distinct CDR3 sequences, about 56% of them seen just once. No cell sorting was done before RNA was extracted from the tissue. This non-tumor lung sample came from over 3 cm beyond the tumor edge. The sample comprised distant non-tumor lung tissue. Receptor source: a man between 65 and 85 years old with non-small cell lung cancer.

CDR3 amino acids: CAWSVGSGGGDTQYF. The DNA of the CDR3 is TGTGCCTGGAGTGTAGGTAGCGGGGGCGGGGATACGCAGTATTTT. This chain joins TRBV30 and TRBJ2-3; 9 bases line up with TRBD2. This CDR3 is 15 amino acids long. J was trimmed by 6 bases and V by 0 bases; bases with no gene match: 7. Germline-derived CDR1 and CDR2 are GTSNPN and SVGIG (reference sequence). The variable domain in full, with the rest retrieved from reference TRBV30 and TRBJ2-3, is SQTIHQWPATLVQPVGSPLSLECTVEGTSNPNLYWYRQAAGRGLQLLFYSVGIGQISSEVPQNLSASRPQDRQFILSSKKLLLSDSGFYLCAWSVGSGGGDTQYFGPGTRLTVL.

A word on this clonotype: This clone may be a read error of a much larger clone one base away. The chain joins TRBV6-5 to TRBJ2-2, with D hard to call. The CDR3 runs to 15 residues. Germline V gives CDR1 MNHEY, CDR2 SVGAGI. CDR3 protein: CASTPSNTKTGELFF. The CDR3 DNA reads TGTGCCAGCACCCCCAGCAACACGAAGACCGGGGAGCTGTTTTTT.

This chain links TRBV28 with TRBJ2-3; 10 bases fit TRBD2. This CDR3 comprises 15 residues. The V segment lost 11 bases and the J segment 2 bases; nucleotides outside the gene matches: 10. Germline CDR1 and CDR2: MDHEN and SYDVKM. Written as DNA, the CDR3 is TGTGCCTCCCGGACTAGCGGCAGTCTCACAGATACGCAGTATTTT. Its protein product is CASRTSGSLTDTQYF.

On this clonotype itself: A read error is possible here, since a much larger clone lies one base away. The chain combines TRBV12-3 or TRBV12-4 with TRBJ2-3; D is perhaps TRBD1 (6 bases). V lost 5 bases to trimming and J lost 4 bases, with 22 bases between them. This CDR3 has 17 amino acids. The chain's CDR3 is CASSLPSGTTGADTQYF. Here the CDR3 DNA reads TGTGCCAGCAGTCTCCCTTCCGGGACAACAGGTGCAGATACGCAGTATTTT.

On this clonotype: Since a much larger clone is just one base distant, this may be a read error. The V gene is TRBV30, the J gene TRBJ2-7, with unresolved D. V gave up 5 bases and J gave up 0 bases, with 8 bases separating them. This CDR3 contains 12 residues. CDR1 is GTSNPN and CDR2 is SVGIG in the germline V gene (reference sequence). The CDR3 bases are TGTGCCTGGTGTGCAAGCTCCTACGAGCAGTACTTC. Translation: CAWCASSYEQYF.

As concerns this clonotype: The CDR3 carries no conserved terminal phenylalanine or tryptophan, so it likely arises from a read error. V is TRBV11-1 and J is TRBJ2-7, with D maybe TRBD2 (6 bases). The V gene lost 1 base and the J gene lost 2 bases, with 12 bases spanning the gap. The CDR3 runs 15 residues. Per the germline V gene, CDR1 is SGHAT and CDR2 is FQDESV (reference sequence). The chain's CDR3 is CASSLETGGAYEQYL. CDR3 in DNA: TGTGCCAGCAGCTTAGAAACTGGCGGGGCCTACGAGCAGTACTTA.

In the case of this clonotype: It is likely a read error, because the conserved phenylalanine at the end of the CDR3 is missing. The rearrangement joins TRBV28 to TRBJ2-7; no clear D gene. Germline V gene data show CDR1 as MDHEN and CDR2 as SYDVKM. This CDR3 region has 14 residues. Trimming removed 7 bases from V and 8 bases from J, with 21 bases in between. CDR3 bases: TGTGCCAGCATTGGCTTGGGTATGGGCCTCAAGCAGTACATC. Translated, it gives CASIGLGMGLKQYI.

About this clonotype itself: Since a much larger clone is just one base distant, this may be a read error. The J gene is TRBJ2-5, the V gene TRBV28; no definite D call. CDR1 and CDR2 (germline): MDHEN, SYDVKM. The CDR3 is 13 residues long. In DNA form, the CDR3 reads TGTGCCAGGAGTTTCCCTAACCAAGAGACCCAGTACTTC. Protein: CARSFPNQETQYF. Full variable domain (missing parts from reference TRBV28 and TRBJ2-5): DVKVTQSSRYLVKRTGEKVFLECVQDMDHENMFWYRQDPGLGLRLIYFSYDVKMKEKGDIPEGYSVSREKKERFSLILESASTNQTSMYLCARSFPNQETQYFGPGTRLLVL.